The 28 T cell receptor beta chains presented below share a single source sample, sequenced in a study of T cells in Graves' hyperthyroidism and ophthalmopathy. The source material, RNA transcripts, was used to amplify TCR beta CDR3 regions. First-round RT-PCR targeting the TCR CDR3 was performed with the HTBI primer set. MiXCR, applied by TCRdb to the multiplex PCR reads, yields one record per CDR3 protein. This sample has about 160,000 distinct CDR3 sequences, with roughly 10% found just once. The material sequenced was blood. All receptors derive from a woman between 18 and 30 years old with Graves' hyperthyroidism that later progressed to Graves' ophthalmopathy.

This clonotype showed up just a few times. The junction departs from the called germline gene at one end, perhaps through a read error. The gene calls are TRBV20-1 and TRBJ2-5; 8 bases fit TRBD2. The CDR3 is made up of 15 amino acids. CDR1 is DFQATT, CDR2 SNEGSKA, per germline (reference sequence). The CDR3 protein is CSARGAGGIQESQYF. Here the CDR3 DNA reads TGCAGTGCTAGAGGGGCGGGGGGCATCCAAGAGAGCCAGTACTTC.

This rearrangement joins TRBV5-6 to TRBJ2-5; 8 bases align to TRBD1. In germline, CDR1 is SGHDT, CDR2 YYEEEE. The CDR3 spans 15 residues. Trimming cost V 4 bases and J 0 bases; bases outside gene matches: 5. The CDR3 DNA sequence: TGTGCCAGCAGCAGGACAGGGCCCTACCAAGAGACCCAGTACTTC. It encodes CASSRTGPYQETQYF.

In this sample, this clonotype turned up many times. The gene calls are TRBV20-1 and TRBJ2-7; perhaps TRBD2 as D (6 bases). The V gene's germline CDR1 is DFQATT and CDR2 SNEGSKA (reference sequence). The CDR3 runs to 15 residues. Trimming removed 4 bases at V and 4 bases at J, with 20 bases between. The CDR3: CSAIEELAPMYEQYF. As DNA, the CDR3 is TGCAGTGCTATAGAGGAACTAGCCCCAATGTACGAGCAGTACTTC.

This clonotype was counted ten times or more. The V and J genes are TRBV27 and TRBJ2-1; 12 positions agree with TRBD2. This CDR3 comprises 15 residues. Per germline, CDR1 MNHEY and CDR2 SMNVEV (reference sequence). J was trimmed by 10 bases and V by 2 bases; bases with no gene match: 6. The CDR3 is CASSLTSGGRGEQFF. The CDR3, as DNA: TGTGCCAGCAGTTTAACTAGCGGGGGGCGAGGGGAGCAGTTCTTC.

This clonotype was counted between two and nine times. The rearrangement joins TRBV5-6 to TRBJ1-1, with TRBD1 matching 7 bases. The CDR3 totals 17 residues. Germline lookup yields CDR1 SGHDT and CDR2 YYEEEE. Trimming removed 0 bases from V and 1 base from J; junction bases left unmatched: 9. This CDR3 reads CASSLVDRVYANTEAFF. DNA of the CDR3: TGTGCCAGCAGCTTGGTTGACAGGGTGTATGCGAACACTGAAGCTTTCTTT.

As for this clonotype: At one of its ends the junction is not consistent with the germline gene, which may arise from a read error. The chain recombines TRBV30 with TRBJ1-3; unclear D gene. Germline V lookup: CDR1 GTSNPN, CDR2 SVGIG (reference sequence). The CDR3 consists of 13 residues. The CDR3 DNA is TGTGCCTGGAGTGTTCCCCCGGGCAGCCCCTTATGTTTT. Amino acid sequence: CAWSVPPGSPLCF. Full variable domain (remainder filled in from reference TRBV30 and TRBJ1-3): SQTIHQWPATLVQPVGSPLSLECTVEGTSNPNLYWYRQAAGRGLQLLFYSVGIGQISSEVPQNLSASRPQDRQFILSSKKLLLSDSGFYLCAWSVPPGSPLCFGEGSWLTVV.

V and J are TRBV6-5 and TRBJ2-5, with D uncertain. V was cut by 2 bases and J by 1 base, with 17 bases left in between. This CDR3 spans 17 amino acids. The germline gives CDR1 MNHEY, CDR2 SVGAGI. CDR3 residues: CASSYGRTASPQETQYF. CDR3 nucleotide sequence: TGTGCCAGCAGTTACGGCAGGACCGCTTCACCCCAAGAGACCCAGTACTTC.

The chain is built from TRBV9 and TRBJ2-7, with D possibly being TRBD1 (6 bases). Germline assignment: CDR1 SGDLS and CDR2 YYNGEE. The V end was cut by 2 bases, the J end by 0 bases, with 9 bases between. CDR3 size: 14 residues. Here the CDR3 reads CASSVQGSSYEQYF. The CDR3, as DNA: TGTGCCAGCAGCGTTCAGGGGAGCTCCTACGAGCAGTACTTC.

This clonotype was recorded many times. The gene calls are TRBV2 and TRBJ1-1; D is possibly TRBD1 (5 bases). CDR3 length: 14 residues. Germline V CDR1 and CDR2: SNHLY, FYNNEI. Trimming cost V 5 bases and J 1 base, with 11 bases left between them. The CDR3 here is CASSRGLQNTEAFF. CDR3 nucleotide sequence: TGTGCCAGCAGTAGGGGACTTCAGAACACTGAAGCTTTCTTT.

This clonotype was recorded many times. CDR3 bases: TGTGCCAGCAGTTCTTGGGGGATCCCCCAGCATTTT. It codes for CASSSWGIPQHF. The chain recombines TRBV27 with TRBJ1-5, with D possibly being TRBD1 (5 bases). V was trimmed by 4 bases and J by 10 bases, leaving 11 bases between them. CDR1 is MNHEY, CDR2 SMNVEV, per germline (reference sequence). This CDR3 has 12 residues.

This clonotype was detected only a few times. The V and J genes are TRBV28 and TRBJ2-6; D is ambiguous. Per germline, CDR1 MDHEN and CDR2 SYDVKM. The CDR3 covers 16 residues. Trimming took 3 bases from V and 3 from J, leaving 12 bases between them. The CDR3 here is CASSLIGKDGANVLTF. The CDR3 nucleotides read TGTGCCAGCAGTTTGATTGGGAAGGATGGGGCCAACGTCCTGACTTTC.

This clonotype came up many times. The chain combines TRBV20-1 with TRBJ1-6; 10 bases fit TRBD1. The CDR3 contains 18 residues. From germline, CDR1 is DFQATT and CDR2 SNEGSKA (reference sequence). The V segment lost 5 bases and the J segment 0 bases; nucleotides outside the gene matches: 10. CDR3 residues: CSAPAPTGGVSYNSPLHF. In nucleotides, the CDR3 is TGCAGTGCTCCTGCCCCGACAGGGGGCGTCTCCTATAATTCACCCCTCCACTTT.

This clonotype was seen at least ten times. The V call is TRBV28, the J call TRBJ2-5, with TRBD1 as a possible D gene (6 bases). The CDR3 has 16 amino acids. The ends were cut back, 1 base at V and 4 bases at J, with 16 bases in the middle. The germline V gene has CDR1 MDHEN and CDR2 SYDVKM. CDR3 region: CASSLYGQGMGETQYF. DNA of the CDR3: TGTGCCAGCAGTTTATATGGGCAGGGGATGGGAGAGACCCAGTACTTC.

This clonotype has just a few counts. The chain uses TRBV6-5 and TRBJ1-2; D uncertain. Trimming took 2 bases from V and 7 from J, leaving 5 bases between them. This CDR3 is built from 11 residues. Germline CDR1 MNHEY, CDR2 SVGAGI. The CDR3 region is CASSYGRGYTF. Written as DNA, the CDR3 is TGTGCCAGCAGTTACGGACGTGGCTACACCTTC.

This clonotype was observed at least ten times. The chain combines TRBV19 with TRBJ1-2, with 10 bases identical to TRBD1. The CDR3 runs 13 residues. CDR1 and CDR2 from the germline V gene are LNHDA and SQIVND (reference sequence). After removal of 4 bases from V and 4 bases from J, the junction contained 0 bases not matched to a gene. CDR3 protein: CASSRTGGYGYTF. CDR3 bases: TGTGCCAGTAGTAGGACAGGGGGCTATGGCTACACCTTC.

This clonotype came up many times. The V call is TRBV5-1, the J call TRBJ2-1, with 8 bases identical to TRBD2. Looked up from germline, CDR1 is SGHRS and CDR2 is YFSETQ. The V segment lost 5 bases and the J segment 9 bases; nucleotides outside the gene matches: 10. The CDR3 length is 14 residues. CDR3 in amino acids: CASRSAAGDVEQFF. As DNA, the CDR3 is TGCGCCAGCAGGTCGGCAGCGGGAGACGTTGAGCAGTTCTTC.

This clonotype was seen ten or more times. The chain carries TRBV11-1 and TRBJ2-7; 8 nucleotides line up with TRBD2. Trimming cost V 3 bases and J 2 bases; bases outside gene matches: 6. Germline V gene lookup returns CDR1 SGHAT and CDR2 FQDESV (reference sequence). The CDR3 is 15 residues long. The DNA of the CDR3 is TGTGCCAGCAGCTTGACCGGGACTAGACCCTACGAGCAGTACTTC. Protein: CASSLTGTRPYEQYF.

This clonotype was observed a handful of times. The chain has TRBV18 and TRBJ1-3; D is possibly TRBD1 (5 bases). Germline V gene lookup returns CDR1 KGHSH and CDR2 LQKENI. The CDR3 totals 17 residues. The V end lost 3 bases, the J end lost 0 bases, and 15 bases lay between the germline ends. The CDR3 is CASSPTLGQTSGNTIYF. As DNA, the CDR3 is TGTGCCAGCTCACCCACTTTGGGGCAGACCTCTGGAAACACCATATATTTT.

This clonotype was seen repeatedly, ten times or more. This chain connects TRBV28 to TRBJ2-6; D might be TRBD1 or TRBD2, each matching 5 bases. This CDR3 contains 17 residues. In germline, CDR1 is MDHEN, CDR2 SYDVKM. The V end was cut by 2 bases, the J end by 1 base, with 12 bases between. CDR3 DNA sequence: TGTGCCAGCAGTTTAATGGGGGTATATTCTGGGGCCAACGTCCTGACTTTC. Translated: CASSLMGVYSGANVLTF.

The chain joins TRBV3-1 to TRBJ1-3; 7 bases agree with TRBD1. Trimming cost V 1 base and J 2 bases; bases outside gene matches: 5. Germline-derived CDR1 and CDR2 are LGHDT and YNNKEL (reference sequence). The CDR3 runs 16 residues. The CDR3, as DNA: TGTGCCAGCAGCCAAGCGACAGGGTCTACTGGAAACACCATATATTTT. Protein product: CASSQATGSTGNTIYF.

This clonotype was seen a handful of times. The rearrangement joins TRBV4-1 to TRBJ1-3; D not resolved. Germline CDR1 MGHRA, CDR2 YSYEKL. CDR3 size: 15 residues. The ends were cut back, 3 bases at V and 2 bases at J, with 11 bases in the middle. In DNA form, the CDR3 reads TGCGCCAGCAGCCACGGGTCAGGCGCTGGAAACACCATATATTTT. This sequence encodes CASSHGSGAGNTIYF.

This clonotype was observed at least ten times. The CDR3 bases are TGCGCCAGCAGCCAAATCGTCCCTAAAACAGGGGAAGACTATGGCTACACCTTC. Its protein is CASSQIVPKTGEDYGYTF. The chain recombines TRBV4-1 with TRBJ1-2; 7 nucleotides align to TRBD1. V was pared by 2 bases and J by 3 bases, with 15 bases of the junction left unmatched. Germline V CDR1 and CDR2: MGHRA, YSYEKL. The CDR3 covers 18 residues.

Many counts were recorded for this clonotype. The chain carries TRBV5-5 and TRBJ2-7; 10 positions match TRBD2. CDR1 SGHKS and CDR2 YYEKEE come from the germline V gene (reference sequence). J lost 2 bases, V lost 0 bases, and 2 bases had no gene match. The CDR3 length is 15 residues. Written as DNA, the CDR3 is TGTGCCAGCAGCTTGGCTAGCGGGGGAACCTACGAGCAGTACTTC. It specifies CASSLASGGTYEQYF.

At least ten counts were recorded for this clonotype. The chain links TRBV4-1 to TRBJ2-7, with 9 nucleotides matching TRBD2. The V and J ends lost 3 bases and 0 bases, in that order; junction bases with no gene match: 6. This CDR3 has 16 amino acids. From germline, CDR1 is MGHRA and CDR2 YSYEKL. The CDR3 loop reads CASSQGIAGASYEQYF. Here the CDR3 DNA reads TGCGCCAGCAGCCAGGGGATAGCGGGGGCCTCCTACGAGCAGTACTTC.

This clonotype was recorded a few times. CDR3 residues: CASSRQGLAGGRTGELFF. As DNA, the CDR3 is TGTGCCAGCAGTAGACAGGGTCTAGCGGGGGGGAGGACCGGGGAGCTGTTTTTT. The chain employs TRBV27 and TRBJ2-2; 12 bases map to TRBD2. From germline, CDR1 is MNHEY and CDR2 SMNVEV (reference sequence). The CDR3 spans 18 residues. Trimming took 5 bases from V and 5 from J; bases not matched to a gene: 12.

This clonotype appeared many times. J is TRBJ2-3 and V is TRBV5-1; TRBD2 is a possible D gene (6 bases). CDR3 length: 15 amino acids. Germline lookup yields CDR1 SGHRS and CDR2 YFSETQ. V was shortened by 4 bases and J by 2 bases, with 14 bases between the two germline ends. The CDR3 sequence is CASSLIADNTDTQYF. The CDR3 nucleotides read TGCGCCAGCAGCCTTATAGCGGACAACACAGATACGCAGTATTTT.

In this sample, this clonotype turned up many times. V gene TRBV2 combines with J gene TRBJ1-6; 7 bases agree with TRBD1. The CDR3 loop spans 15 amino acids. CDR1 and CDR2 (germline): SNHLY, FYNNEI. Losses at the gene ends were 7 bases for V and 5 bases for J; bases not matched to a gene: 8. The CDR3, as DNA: TGTGCCAGCACCAAAGACAGGGCCAATAATTCACCCCTCCACTTT. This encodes CASTKDRANNSPLHF.

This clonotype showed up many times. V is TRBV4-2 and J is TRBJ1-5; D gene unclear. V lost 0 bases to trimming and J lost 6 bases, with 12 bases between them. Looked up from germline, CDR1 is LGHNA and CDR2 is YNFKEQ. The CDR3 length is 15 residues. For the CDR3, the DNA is TGTGCCAGCAGCCAAGACGGGGTTTCAGGTCAGCCCCAGCATTTT. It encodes CASSQDGVSGQPQHF.